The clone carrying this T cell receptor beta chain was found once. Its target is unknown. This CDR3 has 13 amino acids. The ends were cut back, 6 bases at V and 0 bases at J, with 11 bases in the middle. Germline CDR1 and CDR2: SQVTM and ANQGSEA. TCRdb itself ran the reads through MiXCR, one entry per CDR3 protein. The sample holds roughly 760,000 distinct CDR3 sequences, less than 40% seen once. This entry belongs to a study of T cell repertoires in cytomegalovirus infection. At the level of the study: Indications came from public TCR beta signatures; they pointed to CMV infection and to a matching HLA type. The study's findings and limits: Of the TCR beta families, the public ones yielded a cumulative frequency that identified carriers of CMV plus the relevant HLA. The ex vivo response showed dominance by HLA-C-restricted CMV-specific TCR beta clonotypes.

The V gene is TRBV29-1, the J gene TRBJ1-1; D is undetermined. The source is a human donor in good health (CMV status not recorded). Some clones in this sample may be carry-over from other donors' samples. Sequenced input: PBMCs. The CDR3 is CSVAGNLNTEAFF. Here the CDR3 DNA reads TGCAGCGTCGCCGGGAACTTGAACACTGAAGCTTTCTTT.